These 15 T cell receptor beta chains were sequenced from one sample in a study of blood T cell repertoires in COVID-19 (dated by TCRdb to about 2020). The method behind the library was the immunoSEQ multiplex PCR assay. The table comes from immuneACCESS by way of TCRdb, which keeps in-frame sequences with V and J called. Part of the clones is missing from these tables; in studies checked, under half for an unresolved V gene and the rest for unknown reasons. The sample table shows hundreds of thousands of clones, and roughly 90% are seen once. Jointly, the top ten make up about 8.9% of the sample. Sequencing used PBMCs or T cells enriched from blood (not recorded which). All receptors derive from a woman between 18 and 29 years old who had recovered from COVID-19.

V usage is TRBV28 and J usage is TRBJ1-6, with 7 bases identical to TRBD1. This CDR3 region has 14 residues. With 5 bases clipped from V and 7 bases from J, the junction kept 5 bases outside the gene matches. Germline V gene lookup returns CDR1 MDHEN and CDR2 SYDVKM. DNA of the CDR3: TGTGCCAGCAGTACTACAGGGGTGAATTCACCCCTCCACTTT. Its protein product is CASSTTGVNSPLHF. The variable domain in full, completed from reference TRBV28 and TRBJ1-6, reads DVKVTQSSRYLVKRTGEKVFLECVQDMDHENMFWYRQDPGLGLRLIYFSYDVKMKEKGDIPEGYSVSREKKERFSLILESASTNQTSMYLCASSTTGVNSPLHFGNGTRLTVT.

The chain employs TRBV2 and TRBJ2-3, with D maybe TRBD2 (5 bases). V was pared by 6 bases and J by 11 bases, with 18 bases between. This CDR3 region has 13 residues. Per the germline V gene, CDR1 is SNHLY and CDR2 is FYNNEI. Written as DNA, the CDR3 is TGTGCCAGCAGCGTAGGACCTAGCCGGGGGCAGTATTTT. Translated, it gives CASSVGPSRGQYF.

The chain combines TRBV20-1 with TRBJ2-1; 7 nucleotides agree with TRBD2. Germline CDR1 DFQATT, CDR2 SNEGSKA (reference sequence). V trimming: 3 bases; J trimming: 4 bases; junction bases outside the gene matches: 6. The CDR3 loop spans 14 amino acids. CDR3 sequence (DNA): TGCAGTGCTAGTGGCGGGGGACTATACAATGAGCAGTTCTTC. This encodes CSASGGGLYNEQFF.

Only one count was recorded for this clone. V gene TRBV28 combines with J gene TRBJ1-3; 8 bases align to TRBD1. Germline V gene lookup returns CDR1 MDHEN and CDR2 SYDVKM. This CDR3 has 15 residues. V lost 4 bases and J lost 4; bases outside the gene matches: 6. CDR3 nucleotides: TGTGCCAGCAGTTCCCAGGGGGCAAAGGGAAACACCATATATTTT. Encoded protein: CASSSQGAKGNTIYF.

In regard to this clone: The junction differs from germline at one of its ends, possibly a read error. This chain joins TRBV7-9 and TRBJ2-2, with D unclear. Germline-derived CDR1 and CDR2 are SEHNR and FQNEAQ (reference sequence). The CDR3 extends over 16 amino acids. CDR3 DNA sequence: TGTGCCAGCAACTTAGGCTGGGCAGACAACACCGGGGAGCTGTTTTTT. Translation: CASNLGWADNTGELFF.

The chain has TRBV20-1 and TRBJ1-2; D is perhaps TRBD1 (5 bases). Germline CDR1 reads DFQATT; CDR2 reads SNEGSKA (reference sequence). The CDR3 loop spans 10 amino acids. Trimming cost V 5 bases and J 7 bases, with 8 bases left between them. CDR3 sequence (DNA): TGCAGTGCTCTCAGGGCTGGCTACACCTTC. It specifies CSALRAGYTF.

This clone has just one count. The chain joins TRBV27 to TRBJ1-1; D might be TRBD1 (6 bases). Trimming removed 8 bases from V and 0 bases from J, with 13 bases in between. CDR3 length: 14 amino acids. Germline V lookup: CDR1 MNHEY, CDR2 SMNVEV (reference sequence). For the CDR3, the DNA is TGTGCCAGCCGATTACAGGGTTTGAACACTGAAGCTTTCTTT. It codes for CASRLQGLNTEAFF.

V is TRBV5-1 and J is TRBJ2-3; D is uncertain. Per germline, CDR1 SGHRS and CDR2 YFSETQ. V was clipped by 4 bases and J by 0 bases, with 12 bases between them. The CDR3 is made up of 15 amino acids. The CDR3 DNA reads as TGCGCCAGCAGCCCCCCTGGCAGGAGCACAGATACGCAGTATTTT. It codes for CASSPPGRSTDTQYF.

In regard to this clone: At the DNA level, this CDR3 is encoded by other sequences in the same sample as well. The chain carries TRBV7-3 and TRBJ2-1, with 9 bases identical to TRBD2. Germline CDR1 SGHTA, CDR2 FQGTGA. The CDR3 is made up of 15 amino acids. After removal of 1 base from V and 4 bases from J, the junction contained 2 bases not matched to a gene. The chain's CDR3 is CASSLSLAGYNEQFF. CDR3 DNA: TGTGCCAGCAGCTTAAGCCTAGCGGGATACAATGAGCAGTTCTTC.

The genes are TRBV4-2 and TRBJ2-1, with 7 nucleotides matching TRBD2. This CDR3 comprises 18 residues. Trimming took 0 bases from V and 4 from J; bases not matched to a gene: 12. Germline V gene lookup returns CDR1 LGHNA and CDR2 YNFKEQ. The CDR3 region is CASSQEFRPGGGYNEQFF. DNA of the CDR3: TGTGCCAGCAGCCAAGAGTTCCGCCCTGGCGGGGGTTACAATGAGCAGTTCTTC.

The count of this clone is one. V and J are TRBV28 and TRBJ2-7, with D perhaps matching TRBD1 (6 bases). Germline CDR1 is MDHEN and CDR2 is SYDVKM. This CDR3 spans 16 amino acids. V was cut by 4 bases and J by 0 bases, with 16 bases left in between. The CDR3 here is CASSSPQGGSSYEQYF. Here the CDR3 DNA reads TGTGCCAGCAGTTCCCCACAGGGTGGGAGCTCCTACGAGCAGTACTTC.

The chain joins TRBV19 to TRBJ1-1; D not certain. Germline-derived CDR1 and CDR2 are LNHDA and SQIVND (reference sequence). The V and J ends lost 7 bases and 1 base respectively, with 7 bases between them. This CDR3 has 12 residues. CDR3 region: CASNAGNTEAFF. The CDR3 DNA reads as TGTGCCAGTAACGCAGGGAACACTGAAGCTTTCTTT. The full variable domain, in which reference TRBV19 and TRBJ1-1 provide the parts outside the CDR3, is DGGITQSPKYLFRKEGQNVTLSCEQNLNHDAMYWYRQDPGQGLRLIYYSQIVNDFQKGDIAEGYSVSREKKESFPLTVTSAQKNPTAFYLCASNAGNTEAFFGQGTRLTVV.

This clone was counted at least ten times. V is TRBV5-4 and J is TRBJ2-5, with D maybe TRBD2 (6 bases). V lost 4 bases, J lost 2 bases, and 18 bases lay in between. Germline assignment: CDR1 SGHNT and CDR2 YYREEE (reference sequence). The CDR3 extends over 16 amino acids. The CDR3 spells CASSPGLYPAQETQYF. The CDR3 coding sequence is TGTGCCAGCAGCCCCGGACTATACCCTGCGCAAGAGACCCAGTACTTC. The full variable domain, its missing parts supplied by reference TRBV5-4 and TRBJ2-5, is ETGVTQSPTHLIKTRGQQVTLRCSSQSGHNTVSWYQQALGQGPQFIFQYYREEENGRGNFPPRFSGLQFPNYSSELNVNALELDDSALYLCASSPGLYPAQETQYFGPGTRLLVL.

For the CDR3, the DNA is TGTGCCAGCTCACCGCTGGGTAGCATCGCTGAAGCTTTCTTT. Its translation is CASSPLGSIAEAFF. This chain links TRBV18 with TRBJ1-1, with D hard to call. This CDR3 is 14 amino acids long. The germline V gene has CDR1 KGHSH and CDR2 LQKENI. With 3 bases removed from V and 6 bases from J, the gap between germline ends came to 14 bases.

This chain joins TRBV20-1 and TRBJ2-3; TRBD1 matches at 7 bases. With 3 bases clipped from V and 0 bases from J, the junction kept 9 bases outside the gene matches. This CDR3 has 16 residues. CDR1 DFQATT and CDR2 SNEGSKA come from the germline V gene (reference sequence). This CDR3 reads CSASSPGQASTDTQYF. The CDR3 bases are TGCAGTGCTAGTTCCCCCGGACAGGCTAGCACAGATACGCAGTATTTT.